This section outlines one TCR beta chain sequence together with its context. Its binding antigen is unknown. No qualities accompany the bases; no much larger clone lies one base away. The library was obtained by the immunoSEQ multiplex PCR assay. A mixture of 60 forward primers for TCR Vbeta segments and 13 reverse primers for TCR Jbeta segments was used in the multiplex PCR. Amplification of the CDR3 region of rearranged TCR beta genes was performed with a multiplex PCR assay on genomic DNA. Amplified TCR beta libraries were sequenced as 87-base-pair reads on the Illumina HiSeq System. Turning to the authors' computational methods: In a later analysis, roughly 80 million unique TCR beta chains were counted across the roughly 670 repertoires, and roughly 11 million of these chains were shared by at least two donors. Raw reads were error-corrected and collapsed into unique sequences by a nearest-neighbor algorithm in which closely related sequences were merged to remove PCR and sequencing errors. Alignment of CDR3 sequences to IMGT reference sequences was used to assign V, D and J gene segments. For a sequence to be retained, a match of at least six nucleotides was required to both a V gene segment and a J gene segment. Rearrangements were classified as productive when the CDR3 lacked stop codons and remained in frame with V and J, and all other rearrangements were classified as non-productive. Following IMGT convention, CDR3 was defined as the stretch from the second conserved V-encoded cysteine to the conserved J-encoded phenylalanine. In an earlier analysis of more than 550 of the donors, sequences lacking an unambiguous match to a single V gene segment were excluded. An earlier analysis of a few hundred of the donors called V segments functional above 56.7% productive rearrangements and segregating when the between-donor standard deviation exceeded 5%. A statistical classification framework was developed to diagnose cytomegalovirus status using the catalog of TCR beta chain sequences. In a later analysis, V and J genes were assigned by comparing TCR nucleotide sequences against IMGT/GENE-DB human TR gene sequences. In a later analysis, CDR3 sequences and most-parsimonious VDJ recombination scenarios were assigned using the TCRdist pipeline. In a later analysis, every TCR beta chain was defined by the combination of its CDR3 amino acid sequence and its V-gene family, and reads without a unique V-gene family were dropped. To address suspected cross-contamination and a sequencing artifact, a later analysis removed 592 highly shared, low-generation-probability nucleotide sequences. For each public chain, a later analysis derived a clonal expansion index from normalized ranks of inferred template counts within each repertoire. Generation probabilities in a later analysis came from a VDJ recombination model fitted to out-of-frame rearrangements, and those results were checked against IGoR. In a later analysis, hypergeometric tests were used to score TCR-TCR, TCR-HLA and TCR-CMV co-occurrence, with a repertoire-size bias correction applied to TCR pairs. A later analysis estimated false discovery rates by permuting HLA or CMV assignments 20 times. In a later analysis, co-occurring TCRs were grouped using DBSCAN, with TCRdist sequence similarity added in when clustering inside HLA-allele-positive subsets. Repertoires with fewer than 30,000 or more than 120,000 public chains were left out of co-occurrence clustering, as were five repertoires with anomalous nucleotide sharing. TCRdb carries this immuneACCESS record with in-frame sequences only. Its versions omit some clonotypes, under half of them owing to an unresolved V gene in the studies checked, with the rest unexplained. The DNA was the basis for D and trimming; V, J and clone size are from that table. This sample gives 150,000 to 200,000 clones in total; about four fifths of them show up just once. The ten largest clones represent 1.5% to 2% of the sample.

This sample stems from a study of cytomegalovirus exposure and HLA in healthy donors (dated by TCRdb to the late 2010s). Turning to the overall study: In an earlier analysis of roughly 500 of the donors, approximately 260 Gb of sequence data and 120 million or so unique TCR beta sequences from 150 million to 200 million T cells were reported. Approximately 330 gigabases of sequencing data and around 88 million unique TCR sequences made up an early release that covered approximately 650 HLA-typed donors. Among the approximately 400 genotyped donors, approximately 82% belonged to the genetic ancestry cluster associated with self-reported Caucasian donors. The study aimed to test whether cataloging public T cell receptors could reveal signatures of past pathogen exposure. The study profiled the T cell repertoires of about 640 subjects by immunosequencing and related them to cytomegalovirus serostatus. Along with the roughly 670-subject first cohort, a separate validation cohort of over a hundred different subjects was used. To predict cytomegalovirus infection status, the study brought together high-throughput TCR immunosequencing, statistical association of individual TCRs with disease status, and machine learning. To study patterns of TCR occurrence, a later analysis re-analyzed previously published TCR beta repertoires from around 700 donors and added high-resolution HLA genotyping. In the later analysis, no new phenotypic data were used to find candidate immune exposures; instead, reliance was placed on TCR beta sequences and their occurrence across donors. An earlier analysis of 587 of the donors applied high-throughput TCR beta sequencing to assess whether each TCR beta V gene segment acted as functional or pseudogenic. Donor age, sex, ethnicity and CMV serostatus were collected together with the repertoire data. Genome-wide SNP genotypes for about 55% of the roughly 670 donors were used in a later genetic analysis, which treated that subset as a discovery cohort. Every repertoire in the discovery cohort had been generated on one and the same sequencing platform. HLA typing included class I and class II loci at four-digit resolution. The number of typed donors differed by locus: about 620-630 for A, B, C, DRB1 and DQB1; 500 to 550 for DQA1; 606 for DPA1; and about 450 for DPB1. Roughly five DR-DQ haplotypes were treated as single units for association and clustering because of strong linkage in the cohort. Among roughly 400 genotyped donors of the cohort, an average of 235,054 unique TCR beta nucleotide sequences were sequenced per donor, about a sixth of them non-productive. Broader findings and caveats from the paper: Most TCR sequences were seen in very few donors, while some public TCRs were found in many individuals. In the study, approximately 160 TCR beta chains were listed as associated with cytomegalovirus. Most CMV-associated TCR beta chains appeared to be HLA-restricted in a later analysis, and the HLA associations seemed to be driven largely by CMV exposure. The authors suggested that the approach could potentially be extended to other disease states and immunological phenotypes. The presence/absence analyses assumed that sequencing depth was roughly uniform across donors, and that assumption may not be true. Because HLA typing was unavailable for some donors at each locus, only the typed subset was used in association tests. In a later analysis, HLA-associated TCR beta chains were found to be more clonally expanded and to have lower generation probabilities than equally common non-associated chains. When HLA alleles, especially DR and DQ, strongly co-occurred, attributing TCR associations to individual alleles was difficult. A few of the identified cytomegalovirus-associated TCR beta chains were confirmed in vitro to be specific for cytomegalovirus antigens. According to a later analysis, parvovirus B19, influenza, CMV and Epstein-Barr virus appeared linked to several top co-occurrence clusters. A later genetic analysis associated a missense DCLRE1C variant with V-gene and J-gene trimming of TCR beta chains, and an independent cohort replicated the association. A later genetic analysis reported fewer N-insertions in productive TCRs among donors in an Asian-associated ancestry cluster than the roughly 700-donor mean. CMV serostatus was the only immune exposure information available for the cohort. An earlier analysis of approximately 500 of the donors showed that most TCR beta V segments appeared in productive rearrangements either about 87% or about 30% of the time, which broadly matched IMGT annotations. Linkage disequilibrium might explain the correlated functional status among segregating V segments, but an unknown experimental factor could not be ruled out. Only TCR beta chains were sequenced in this cohort, and the absence of alpha or paired-chain data limited detectable features. In a later analysis, the rate of TCR association differed among HLA loci, with DRB1 alleles having the most associated TCRs and HLA-C alleles having the fewest. A further reported finding was that TCR beta sequences accurately predicted the HLA-A and HLA-B alleles for most subjects in the first cohort. Cytomegalovirus status was reported to be diagnosed by the classifier with high specificity and sensitivity in both the original and validation cohorts. In a later analysis, 15,000 to 20,000 TCR beta sequences were associated with specific HLA alleles at a false discovery rate of 0.05. About 15 rarely observed V segments, including chromosome 9 orphons, were excluded from the earlier analysis of approximately 600 of the donors because counts were too low. Some IMGT-functional V segments, including TRBV6-2 and TRBV6-3, could not be distinguished by the 87-base-pair reads and were therefore excluded. A cluster of highly shared sequence variants was judged likely to represent a technical artifact of the sequencing pipeline.

The cohort consisted of 650 to 850 healthy bone marrow donors. Cohort members were all nominally healthy when sampled, although unrecorded immune exposures were likely present. The donor was CMV seronegative and belonged to the group of approximately 320 seronegative cohort members. A peripheral blood sample was provided by each donor, and peripheral blood mononuclear cells were used for TCR beta sequencing. The Qiagen DNeasy Blood Extraction Kit was used to extract genomic DNA from the blood cell samples. The CDR3 contains 11 residues, cysteine and phenylalanine counted. The kept DNA is CDR3 alone, 33 bases in frame from the first base. Per the germline V gene (reference sequence), SEHNR is the CDR1 and FQNEAQ is the CDR2. The germline ends are 10 bases apart after V is trimmed by 4 bases and J by 13 bases.

The sequence joins TRBV7-9 to TRBJ2-2; the D gene remains uncertain. This clonotype was sampled from a young woman in good health and CMV-seronegative. The specimen was PBMCs. The CDR3: CASSSNGRLFF. The DNA sequence is as follows: TGTGCCAGCAGCTCCAATGGTAGGCTGTTTTTT.